This T cell receptor beta chain was identified during a study of radiation and T cells in renal cell carcinoma. Study results and caveats: Sampling covered only around 0.98 g of each tumor.

Sequencing used immunoSEQ multiplex PCR; TCRdb keeps in-frame clones, though not all of them. Of about 10,000 clones listed, roughly 60% are singletons. Notes on this clone: No antigen is known for it.

CDR3 length: 14 residues. CDR1 and CDR2 (germline): MDHEN, SYDVKM. V shed 3 bases and J shed 4 bases, with 7 bases lying between them. Documented treatment: treatment-naive control, cytoreductive nephrectomy. The patient's renal cell carcinoma had clear cell pathology. The receptor's source is a man aged 40-49 years with renal cell carcinoma. The chain joins TRBV28 to TRBJ2-6, with D possibly being TRBD1 or TRBD2 (6 bases each). Sequenced here: tumor tissue, sampled from a patient whose treatment was nephrectomy without radiotherapy. For the CDR3, the DNA is TGTGCCAGCAGTTTGGGGGGCGGGGCCAACGTCCTGACTTTC. It yields the protein CASSLGGGANVLTF. Full variable domain (missing parts from reference TRBV28 and TRBJ2-6): DVKVTQSSRYLVKRTGEKVFLECVQDMDHENMFWYRQDPGLGLRLIYFSYDVKMKEKGDIPEGYSVSREKKERFSLILESASTNQTSMYLCASSLGGGANVLTFGAGSRLTVL.